The 10 T cell receptor beta chains below were found in one sample sequenced in a study of shared clonotypes between healthy human individuals. Profiling relied on immunoSEQ multiplex PCR, and the TCRdb table lists in-frame clones only, not all of them. The sample yields roughly 2.4 million clones, approximately 94% seen once. The sample was naive CD4+ T cells sorted from blood. Stated subset: CD45RA+ positively selected. These receptors were obtained from a man aged 18-30 years in good health.

Only one count was recorded for this clone. This rearrangement joins TRBV10-2 to TRBJ2-7; TRBD2 matches 7 bases. This CDR3 is built from 13 residues. V dropped 8 bases and J dropped 1; count of bases not matched to a gene: 5. Per germline, CDR1 WSHSY and CDR2 SAAADI. The CDR3 DNA reads as TGCGCCAGCCGGGACTACCCTTCCTACGAGCAGTACTTC. Encoded protein: CASRDYPSYEQYF.

On this clone: Additional DNA sequences in this sample encode the identical CDR3. V gene TRBV7-2 combines with J gene TRBJ2-7; 15 bases are a match to TRBD2. Per the germline V gene, CDR1 is SGHTA and CDR2 is FQGNSA. The CDR3 is made up of 16 amino acids. With V trimmed by 1 base and J by 6 bases, 4 bases remained unmatched. The CDR3 sequence: CASSLGGLAGGREQYF. Written as DNA, the CDR3 is TGTGCCAGCAGCTTAGGGGGACTAGCGGGAGGTCGCGAGCAGTACTTC.

The chain recombines TRBV5-1 with TRBJ2-1, with 8 bases fitting TRBD1. The length of the CDR3 is 16 residues. Germline V gene sequence: CDR1 SGHRS, CDR2 YFSETQ. The J segment lost 2 bases and the V segment lost 0 bases, leaving 4 bases of the junction unmatched. The CDR3 here is CASSLAQGAAYNEQFF. The CDR3 DNA reads TGCGCCAGCAGCTTGGCCCAGGGGGCGGCCTACAATGAGCAGTTCTTC.

V is TRBV5-1 and J is TRBJ2-3; the D call may be TRBD1 or TRBD2 (5 bases each). Germline values: CDR1 SGHRS, CDR2 YFSETQ. This CDR3 is built from 15 residues. Trimming stripped 4 bases from V and 2 bases from J, with 14 bases between. In DNA form, the CDR3 reads TGCGCCAGCAGCATGAGGTCCGGGGCCACAGATACGCAGTATTTT. Translating gives CASSMRSGATDTQYF. The variable domain in full, completed from reference TRBV5-1 and TRBJ2-3, reads KAGVTQTPRYLIKTRGQQVTLSCSPISGHRSVSWYQQTPGQGLQFLFEYFSETQRNKGNFPGRFSGRQFSNSRSEMNVSTLELGDSALYLCASSMRSGATDTQYFGPGTRLTVL.

The chain joins TRBV7-9 to TRBJ2-7; tentatively, D is TRBD1 (6 bases). V dropped 4 bases and J dropped 6 bases, with 13 bases sitting between them. CDR1 and CDR2 from the germline V gene are SEHNR and FQNEAQ (reference sequence). This CDR3 spans 13 amino acids. In DNA form, the CDR3 reads TGTGCCAGCAGCTCCAAAACAGGGAGCGAGCAGTACTTC. Amino acids: CASSSKTGSEQYF. Full variable domain (missing parts from reference TRBV7-9 and TRBJ2-7): DTGVSQNPRHKITKRGQNVTFRCDPISEHNRLYWYRQTLGQGPEFLTYFQNEAQLEKSRLLSDRFSAERPKGSFSTLEIQRTEQGDSAMYLCASSSKTGSEQYFGPGTRLTVT.

Only one count was recorded for this clone. The V call is TRBV7-8, the J call TRBJ1-4, with D perhaps matching TRBD1 (6 bases). Germline CDR1 SGHVS, CDR2 FQNEAQ. The CDR3 is made up of 16 amino acids. Trimming removed 1 base from V and 1 base from J, with 10 bases in between. The CDR3 nucleotides are TGTGCCAGCAGCTTAGGGCAGGGGCGAACTAATGAAAAACTGTTTTTT. It encodes CASSLGQGRTNEKLFF.

V is TRBV30 and J is TRBJ2-7, with D perhaps given as TRBD1 or TRBD2 (5 bases each). CDR1 is GTSNPN, CDR2 SVGIG, per germline (reference sequence). V gave up 0 bases and J gave up 5 bases, with 14 bases separating them. The CDR3 has 14 amino acids. The CDR3 DNA reads TGTGCCTGGAGTGTGAGGGGCTATCTGGACGAGCAGTACTTC. It codes for CAWSVRGYLDEQYF.

This CDR3 is CASIPSLGGGTEAFF. The CDR3 bases are TGTGCCAGCATCCCTTCGTTGGGAGGGGGCACTGAAGCTTTCTTT. V and J are TRBV28 and TRBJ1-1, with a tentative D call TRBD1 (6 bases). CDR3 length equals 15 residues. Deletions cut 7 bases from V and 4 bases from J, with 19 bases between. Per the germline V gene, CDR1 is MDHEN and CDR2 is SYDVKM.

The chain joins TRBV2 to TRBJ2-4; unclear D gene. The CDR3 extends over 11 amino acids. V was pared by 4 bases and J by 6 bases, with 4 bases between. Germline V CDR1 and CDR2: SNHLY, FYNNEI. In nucleotides, the CDR3 is TGTGCCAGCAGTGGTGTAAACATTCAGTACTTC. Protein: CASSGVNIQYF.

This clone was observed a single time. This sequence joins TRBV28 and TRBJ2-3; D call uncertain. CDR3 length: 14 residues. CDR1 and CDR2 from the germline V gene are MDHEN and SYDVKM. The V gene lost 5 bases and the J gene lost 4 bases, with 13 bases spanning the gap. DNA for the CDR3: TGTGCCAGCAGTCAAAGTGGGAAATCAGATACGCAGTATTTT. Translation: CASSQSGKSDTQYF.